Listed here are 12 T cell receptor beta chains from one sample, sequenced in a study of Tregs in tolerant kidney transplant recipients. Repertoires were generated with immunoSEQ multiplex PCR, while TCRdb's copy carries only in-frame clones and drops some. The data show about 68,000 clones, around 84% seen once. The material sequenced was CD4+ T cells from blood. The receptors originated from a human donor in good health.

The genes are TRBV11-2 and TRBJ2-1, with TRBD2 identical over 9 bases. Germline CDR1 and CDR2: SGHAT and FQNNGV. The CDR3 is 14 amino acids. After removal of 4 bases from V and 6 bases from J, the junction contained 4 bases not matched to a gene. The chain's CDR3 is CASSYSGRSNEQFF. As DNA, the CDR3 is TGTGCCAGCAGCTATAGCGGGAGAAGCAATGAGCAGTTCTTC.

This clone came up a few times. This chain uses TRBV11-2 with TRBJ1-2; tentatively, D is TRBD1 (5 bases). The germline V and J ends were trimmed by 5 bases and 3 bases, with 10 bases remaining between them. The CDR3 has 13 residues. The V gene's germline CDR1 is SGHAT and CDR2 FQNNGV. Here the CDR3 DNA reads TGTGCCAGCAGCGTCAGGGAGGACTATGGCTACACCTTC. Residues: CASSVREDYGYTF.

The chain has TRBV5-4 and TRBJ1-2, with a tentative D call TRBD1 (6 bases). V lost 3 bases, J lost 4 bases, and 16 bases lay in between. This CDR3 is 15 amino acids long. Germline loops: CDR1 SGHNT, CDR2 YYREEE (reference sequence). In DNA, the CDR3 is TGTGCCAGCAGCTCAGAGAAGGACAGTCTCTATGGCTACACCTTC. It specifies CASSSEKDSLYGYTF.

This sequence joins TRBV5-8 and TRBJ2-7; TRBD2 is a possible D gene (7 bases). The ends were cut back, 5 bases at V and 6 bases at J, with 21 bases in the middle. This CDR3 comprises 15 residues. Germline V gives CDR1 SGHTS, CDR2 YDEGEE. The DNA of the CDR3 is TGTGCCAGCAGGCGATCCGGGACCGGGGGGCGCGAGCAGTACTTC. Protein: CASRRSGTGGREQYF.

This clone came up a few times. The rearrangement joins TRBV4-1 to TRBJ2-7; 7 nucleotides match TRBD1. V lost 0 bases and J lost 2; bases outside the gene matches: 4. The CDR3 length is 15 residues. Germline lookup yields CDR1 MGHRA and CDR2 YSYEKL. CDR3 residues: CASSQEKGQAYEQYF. In DNA form, the CDR3 reads TGCGCCAGCAGCCAAGAGAAAGGACAGGCCTACGAGCAGTACTTC.

This clone was observed many times. CDR3 in amino acids: CASMGPTDTQYF. The CDR3, as DNA: TGTGCCAGCATGGGGCCCACAGATACGCAGTATTTT. V usage is TRBV2 and J usage is TRBJ2-3, with a weak D call TRBD1 (5 bases). The ends were cut back, 7 bases at V and 2 bases at J, with 7 bases in the middle. Looked up from germline, CDR1 is SNHLY and CDR2 is FYNNEI. The CDR3 consists of 12 residues.

This clone came up a few times. The J gene is TRBJ2-3, the V gene TRBV7-2; possible D gene TRBD2, 7 bases. The germline V gene has CDR1 SGHTA and CDR2 FQGNSA. The CDR3 sequence is 14 residues long. V was pared by 5 bases and J by 2 bases, with 11 bases between. The CDR3 loop reads CASSRGGNTDTQYF. The CDR3, as DNA: TGTGCCAGCAGCAGGGGGGGAAACACAGATACGCAGTATTTT.

V is TRBV6-6 and J is TRBJ1-5; TRBD1 agrees at 7 bases. J was trimmed by 6 bases and V by 6 bases; bases with no gene match: 2. The CDR3 has 12 residues. Per the germline V gene, CDR1 is MNHNY and CDR2 is SVGAGI (reference sequence). The CDR3 protein is CASRRGLQPQHF. The DNA of the CDR3 is TGTGCCAGCAGGAGGGGGCTTCAGCCCCAGCATTTT.

A remark on this clone: This specimen includes other DNA sequences encoding the same CDR3. The CDR3 protein is CASSVAGGGYEQYF. CDR3 DNA: TGTGCCAGCAGCGTAGCTGGGGGCGGCTACGAGCAGTACTTC. The chain joins TRBV9 to TRBJ2-7, with D perhaps TRBD1 (6 bases). V lost 0 bases, J lost 3 bases, and 10 bases lay in between. Germline values: CDR1 SGDLS, CDR2 YYNGEE. The CDR3 has 14 residues.

The J gene is TRBJ2-7, the V gene TRBV5-4; 7 bases fit TRBD2. The CDR3 runs to 15 residues. Germline V gene lookup returns CDR1 SGHNT and CDR2 YYREEE (reference sequence). V lost 1 base, J lost 2 bases, and 6 bases stayed unmatched. The CDR3 loop reads CASSLSSGAAYEQYF. The CDR3 coding sequence is TGTGCCAGCAGCTTGTCTAGCGGAGCCGCCTACGAGCAGTACTTC.

This sequence joins TRBV10-3 and TRBJ2-5; D is perhaps TRBD2 (5 bases). The V gene's germline CDR1 is ENHRY and CDR2 SYGVKD. The CDR3 covers 15 residues. V was clipped by 4 bases and J by 2 bases, with 14 bases between them. CDR3 sequence reads: CAISASGVSQETQYF. Written as DNA, the CDR3 is TGTGCCATCAGTGCCAGCGGCGTATCACAAGAGACCCAGTACTTC.

The CDR3 protein is CASSVSGNTEAFF. Here the CDR3 DNA reads TGTGCCAGCAGTGTGTCGGGAAACACTGAAGCTTTCTTT. The chain uses TRBV6-1 and TRBJ1-1; no clear D. Germline CDR1 and CDR2: MNHNS and SASEGT. The CDR3 spans 13 residues. Trimming removed 4 bases at V and 2 bases at J, with 8 bases between.